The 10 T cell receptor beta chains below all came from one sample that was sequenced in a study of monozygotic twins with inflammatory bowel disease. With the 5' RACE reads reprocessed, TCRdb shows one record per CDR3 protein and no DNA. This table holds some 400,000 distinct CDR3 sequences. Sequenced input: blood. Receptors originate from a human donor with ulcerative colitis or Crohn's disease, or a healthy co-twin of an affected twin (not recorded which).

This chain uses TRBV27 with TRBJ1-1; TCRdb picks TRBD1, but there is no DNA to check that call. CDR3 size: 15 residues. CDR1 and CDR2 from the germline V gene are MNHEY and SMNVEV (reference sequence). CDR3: CASSSPQQGLTEAFF.

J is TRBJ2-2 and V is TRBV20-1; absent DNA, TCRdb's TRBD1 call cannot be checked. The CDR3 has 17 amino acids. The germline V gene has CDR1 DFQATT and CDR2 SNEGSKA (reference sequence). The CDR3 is CSARSTRGGQNTGELFF.

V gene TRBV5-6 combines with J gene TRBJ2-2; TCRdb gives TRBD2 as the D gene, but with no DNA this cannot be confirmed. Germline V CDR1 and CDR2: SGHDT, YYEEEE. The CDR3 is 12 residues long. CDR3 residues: CASSRGVGELFF.

This chain's CDR3 is CASTSTRPTGQDLWANVLTF. The gene calls are TRBV5-6 and TRBJ2-6; TCRdb outputs TRBD1, but without DNA this stays unchecked. Per the germline V gene, CDR1 is SGHDT and CDR2 is YYEEEE. The CDR3 loop spans 20 amino acids.

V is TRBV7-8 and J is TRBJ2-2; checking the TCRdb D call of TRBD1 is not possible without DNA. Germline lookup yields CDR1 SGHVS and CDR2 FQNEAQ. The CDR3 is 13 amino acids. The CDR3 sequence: CASRQGATGELFF.

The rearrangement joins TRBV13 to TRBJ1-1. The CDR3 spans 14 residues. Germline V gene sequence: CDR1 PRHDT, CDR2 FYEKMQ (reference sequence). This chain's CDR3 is CASSLKPANTEAFF.

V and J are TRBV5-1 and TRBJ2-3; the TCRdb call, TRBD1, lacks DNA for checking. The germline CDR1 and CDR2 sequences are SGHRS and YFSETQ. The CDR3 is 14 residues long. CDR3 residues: CASERDGNTDTQYF.

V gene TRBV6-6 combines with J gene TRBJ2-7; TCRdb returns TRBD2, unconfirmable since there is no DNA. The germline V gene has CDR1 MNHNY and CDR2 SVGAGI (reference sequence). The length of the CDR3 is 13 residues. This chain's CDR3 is CASTQAGRDEQYF.

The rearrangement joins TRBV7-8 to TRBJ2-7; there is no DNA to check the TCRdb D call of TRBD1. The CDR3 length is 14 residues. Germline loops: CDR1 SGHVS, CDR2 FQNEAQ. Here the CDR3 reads CASSIQGGAYEQYF.

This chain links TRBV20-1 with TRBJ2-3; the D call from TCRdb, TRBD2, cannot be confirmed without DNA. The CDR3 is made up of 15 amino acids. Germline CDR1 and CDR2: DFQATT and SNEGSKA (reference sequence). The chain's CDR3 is CSASSLAGITDTQYF.